A single sample is the source of the 31 T cell receptor beta chains below, sequenced in a study of blood T cell repertoires in COVID-19 (dated by TCRdb to about 2020). Libraries were made using the immunoSEQ multiplex PCR assay. TCRdb took over this immuneACCESS table, retaining in-frame rearrangements with V and J assigned. Such tables are incomplete; in checked studies, under half of the missing clones stem from an unresolved V gene, and the remainder is unexplained. The sample includes approximately 2,800 clones, with 93% observed a single time. Of the sample, around 1.5% is held by the ten largest clones. Sequences were obtained from peripheral blood. The receptor set was obtained from a human donor in a cohort sampled during active COVID-19.

This sequence joins TRBV9 and TRBJ1-2; 7 nucleotides line up with TRBD1. This CDR3 region has 14 residues. The V gene's germline CDR1 is SGDLS and CDR2 YYNGEE. The J segment lost 7 bases and the V segment lost 0 bases, leaving 6 bases of the junction unmatched. In nucleotides, the CDR3 is TGTGCCAGCAGCGTAGCAGACAGGGTGGGTGGCTACACCTTC. Amino acid sequence: CASSVADRVGGYTF.

In this sample, this clone turned up once. The chain carries TRBV27 and TRBJ1-2; tentative D call: TRBD1 (6 bases). This CDR3 region has 15 residues. The germline CDR1 and CDR2 sequences are MNHEY and SMNVEV (reference sequence). Trimming took 1 base from V and 5 from J, leaving 14 bases between them. DNA of the CDR3: TGTGCCAGCAGTTTATTTGGGGGCTTCACTTATGGCTACACCTTC. Amino acid sequence: CASSLFGGFTYGYTF.

This clone was seen a single time. The chain is built from TRBV7-6 and TRBJ2-5, with 8 bases aligning to TRBD1. V lost 6 bases and J lost 5; bases outside the gene matches: 11. CDR3 length equals 15 residues. Per germline, CDR1 SGHVS and CDR2 FNYEAQ. CDR3 sequence (DNA): TGTGCCAGCAGTTTGACCCAGGGGGCGAGGGAGACCCAGTACTTC. Its translation is CASSLTQGARETQYF.

This chain connects TRBV7-2 to TRBJ1-1, with D unresolved. Germline CDR1 reads SGHTA; CDR2 reads FQGNSA. CDR3 length: 14 residues. V shed 5 bases and J shed 1 base, with 11 bases lying between them. The CDR3 DNA sequence: TGTGCCAGCAGCCCGTCCTCACAGAACACTGAAGCTTTCTTT. It specifies CASSPSSQNTEAFF. Based on the CDR3 plus reference TRBV7-2 and TRBJ1-1, the full variable domain is GAGVSQSPSNKVTEKGKDVELRCDPISGHTALYWYRQSLGQGLEFLIYFQGNSAPDKSGLPSDRFSAERTGGSVSTLTIQRTQQEDSAVYLCASSPSSQNTEAFFGQGTRLTVV.

The chain combines TRBV19 with TRBJ2-6; 9 bases agree with TRBD1. This CDR3 spans 20 amino acids. V dropped 4 bases and J dropped 1; count of bases not matched to a gene: 14. CDR1 is LNHDA and CDR2 is SQIVND in the germline V gene (reference sequence). CDR3 bases: TGTGCCAGTAGTAACCCGGGACAGGGAGTGGGGCTTTCTGGGGCCAACGTCCTGACTTTC. The encoded protein is CASSNPGQGVGLSGANVLTF.

The V and J genes are TRBV7-9 and TRBJ2-7; the D gene is possibly TRBD1 (5 bases). The CDR3 sequence is 13 residues long. Deletions cut 5 bases from V and 0 bases from J, with 8 bases between. The germline V gene encodes CDR1 SEHNR and CDR2 FQNEAQ (reference sequence). CDR3 sequence: CASSETDSYEQYF. The CDR3 DNA follows: TGTGCCAGCAGCGAGACAGACTCCTACGAGCAGTACTTC.

The chain joins TRBV7-2 to TRBJ2-7, with D possibly TRBD2 on 6 matching bases. Germline-derived CDR1 and CDR2 are SGHTA and FQGNSA. The CDR3 is 14 residues long. Trimming took off 5 bases at V and 4 bases at J, with 15 bases between the two ends. In DNA, the CDR3 is TGTGCCAGCAGCGCGCGGGACGGCCCGTACGAGCAGTACTTC. Amino acid sequence: CASSARDGPYEQYF. Complete variable domain (other parts from reference TRBV7-2 and TRBJ2-7): GAGVSQSPSNKVTEKGKDVELRCDPISGHTALYWYRQSLGQGLEFLIYFQGNSAPDKSGLPSDRFSAERTGGSVSTLTIQRTQQEDSAVYLCASSARDGPYEQYFGPGTRLTVT.

This chain joins TRBV24-1 and TRBJ1-6; D remains unclear. The V end was cut by 12 bases, the J end by 1 base, with 9 bases between. Germline assignment: CDR1 KGHDR and CDR2 SFDVKD. This CDR3 comprises 13 residues. The CDR3 DNA reads as TGTGCCTCGAGGGCTTCCTATAATTCACCCCTCCACTTT. Protein product: CASRASYNSPLHF.

V is TRBV19 and J is TRBJ1-5, with a weak D call TRBD1 (6 bases). V gave up 6 bases and J gave up 2 bases, with 17 bases separating them. The CDR3 is made up of 16 amino acids. Per the germline V gene, CDR1 is LNHDA and CDR2 is SQIVND (reference sequence). The CDR3 is CASSTQGNSGNQPQHF. As DNA, the CDR3 is TGTGCCAGTAGCACCCAGGGGAACAGCGGCAATCAGCCCCAGCATTTT.

This clone was observed a few times. The rearrangement joins TRBV5-1 to TRBJ1-4; maybe TRBD1 (6 bases). V was trimmed by 5 bases and J by 8 bases, leaving 16 bases between them. The CDR3 sequence is 14 residues long. Germline values: CDR1 SGHRS, CDR2 YFSETQ. The CDR3 protein is CASSYNRVDEKLFF. The CDR3 nucleotides read TGCGCCAGCAGTTATAACAGGGTAGACGAAAAACTGTTTTTT.

The chain uses TRBV9 and TRBJ1-6, with D unresolved. Germline CDR1 is SGDLS and CDR2 is YYNGEE. CDR3 size: 16 residues. The V end lost 4 bases, the J end lost 7 bases, and 18 bases lay between the germline ends. The CDR3 sequence: CASSPREPPVNSPLHF. The CDR3 nucleotides are TGTGCCAGCAGCCCCCGGGAGCCCCCAGTAAATTCACCCCTCCACTTT.

This rearrangement joins TRBV5-1 to TRBJ2-7; D is possibly TRBD2 (6 bases). The CDR3 contains 15 residues. The V end lost 2 bases, the J end lost 5 bases, and 17 bases lay between the germline ends. The germline gives CDR1 SGHRS, CDR2 YFSETQ. Written as DNA, the CDR3 is TGCGCCAGCAGCTTAGGGACTCGAGGGGTTGACGAGCAGTACTTC. This translates into CASSLGTRGVDEQYF.

The genes are TRBV7-8 and TRBJ2-7; 10 bases agree with TRBD2. Looked up from germline, CDR1 is SGHVS and CDR2 is FQNEAQ. The length of the CDR3 is 14 residues. Losses at the gene ends were 4 bases for V and 3 bases for J; bases not matched to a gene: 3. This CDR3 is CASSSSGGVYEQYF. The CDR3 DNA follows: TGTGCCAGCAGCTCTAGCGGGGGAGTCTACGAGCAGTACTTC.

CDR3 DNA sequence: TGCAGCGTTGAGCCCACGGGGACAGGGGGCGGCGAGCAGTACTTC. Translated: CSVEPTGTGGGEQYF. V and J are TRBV29-1 and TRBJ2-7, with TRBD1 matching 12 bases. The CDR3 covers 15 residues. The J segment lost 6 bases and the V segment lost 3 bases, leaving 9 bases of the junction unmatched. Germline lookup yields CDR1 SQVTM and CDR2 ANQGSEA.

The genes are TRBV5-4 and TRBJ2-3; TRBD2 matches at 7 bases. Germline CDR1 and CDR2: SGHNT and YYREEE (reference sequence). V shed 4 bases and J 4 bases; nucleotides not matched to a gene: 6. The CDR3 extends over 14 amino acids. The CDR3 here is CASSSGTTPDTQYF. The CDR3, as DNA: TGTGCCAGCAGCAGCGGGACTACACCAGATACGCAGTATTTT.

The chain recombines TRBV7-6 with TRBJ2-7; perhaps TRBD2 as D (7 bases). V was cut by 1 base and J by 3 bases, with 13 bases left in between. The germline V gene has CDR1 SGHVS and CDR2 FNYEAQ. The CDR3 spans 15 residues. The CDR3 region has the DNA TGTGCCAGCAGCTTAGAGGGGGGGGGCCTCTACGAGCAGTACTTC. Translation gives CASSLEGGGLYEQYF.

The V gene is TRBV19, the J gene TRBJ2-7, with a tentative D call TRBD2 (6 bases). Trimming stripped 3 bases from V and 5 bases from J, with 14 bases between. CDR1 is LNHDA and CDR2 is SQIVND in the germline V gene (reference sequence). The CDR3 contains 14 residues. CDR3 DNA: TGTGCCAGTAGTATGGCCGGGAGCAGGCACGAGCAGTACTTC. Protein product: CASSMAGSRHEQYF.

This clone showed up just once. V and J are TRBV30 and TRBJ1-1; TRBD1 matches 8 bases. This CDR3 is 13 amino acids long. J lost 10 bases, V lost 2 bases, and 9 bases had no gene match. CDR1 is GTSNPN, CDR2 SVGIG, per germline (reference sequence). The CDR3 DNA sequence: TGTGCCTGGAGTCCGCGGACAGGGAGGGCAGCTTTCTTT. Translating it yields CAWSPRTGRAAFF.

The count of this clone is one. This chain uses TRBV14 with TRBJ1-4, with TRBD1 identical over 7 bases. CDR3 length: 16 residues. In germline, CDR1 is SGHDN, CDR2 FVKESK. V lost 1 base, J lost 4 bases, and 6 bases stayed unmatched. Here the CDR3 DNA reads TGTGCCAGCAGCCAAGGAGGGACAGTGCGTAATGAAAAACTGTTTTTT. Residues: CASSQGGTVRNEKLFF.

V is TRBV6-1 and J is TRBJ1-2, with 8 nucleotides matching TRBD1. The CDR3 has 15 residues. The V segment lost 1 base and the J segment 4 bases; nucleotides outside the gene matches: 5. The germline CDR1 and CDR2 sequences are MNHNS and SASEGT. CDR3 in amino acids: CASSEGAGGFYGYTF. As DNA, the CDR3 is TGTGCCAGCAGTGAAGGGGCAGGGGGCTTCTATGGCTACACCTTC.

The chain is built from TRBV19 and TRBJ1-2; D not resolved. The CDR3 is 15 amino acids. V lost 4 bases to trimming and J lost 8 bases, with 20 bases between them. The germline V gene has CDR1 LNHDA and CDR2 SQIVND (reference sequence). Written as DNA, the CDR3 is TGTGCCAGTAGTAACCTTGGGAGCGGGGAAGGAGGCTACACCTTC. It encodes CASSNLGSGEGGYTF.

The chain uses TRBV28 and TRBJ1-5, with 9 bases identical to TRBD1. Germline V gene data show CDR1 as MDHEN and CDR2 as SYDVKM. The CDR3 totals 14 residues. J lost 4 bases, V lost 2 bases, and 0 bases had no gene match. The CDR3 DNA reads TGTGCCAGCAGTTTAGGGACAGGGAATCAGCCCCAGCATTTT. It codes for CASSLGTGNQPQHF.

The J gene is TRBJ2-7, the V gene TRBV3-1 (or the pseudogene TRBV3-2); TRBD2 is a possible D gene (6 bases). Germline CDR1 and CDR2: LGHDT and YNNKEL (reference sequence). V lost 4 bases and J 9 bases, leaving 19 bases between the germline ends. CDR3 size: 14 residues. Written as DNA, the CDR3 is TGTGCCAGCAGCCTCCAAGGCGGGGTTGGGTGGCAGTACTTC. Translating gives CASSLQGGVGWQYF.

The V gene is TRBV11-2, the J gene TRBJ2-1, with 13 nucleotides matching TRBD2. The germline V gene encodes CDR1 SGHAT and CDR2 FQNNGV. Trimming at V came to 5 bases and at J to 8 bases, leaving 9 bases not matched to a gene. The CDR3 spans 16 residues. DNA for the CDR3: TGTGCCAGCAGCCTCGGACTAGCGGGGGTTAGGGATGAGCAGTTCTTC. Protein: CASSLGLAGVRDEQFF.

The chain links TRBV5-1 to TRBJ2-3; 8 nucleotides agree with TRBD1. Germline CDR1 and CDR2: SGHRS and YFSETQ. This CDR3 is 16 amino acids long. V lost 1 base and J lost 5; bases outside the gene matches: 9. The CDR3 spells CASSLWAGGNIDTQYF. In DNA, the CDR3 is TGCGCCAGCAGCTTGTGGGCAGGGGGCAACATAGATACGCAGTATTTT.

This chain connects TRBV11-2 to TRBJ2-7; D is perhaps TRBD2 (5 bases). CDR1 SGHAT and CDR2 FQNNGV come from the germline V gene. The CDR3 loop spans 15 amino acids. Trimming cost V 5 bases and J 2 bases, with 16 bases left between them. Written as DNA, the CDR3 is TGTGCCAGCAGCCCTCGGGGTGGGATGACCTACGAGCAGTACTTC. This translates into CASSPRGGMTYEQYF. Full variable domain (remainder filled in from reference TRBV11-2 and TRBJ2-7): EAGVAQSPRYKIIEKRQSVAFWCNPISGHATLYWYQQILGQGPKLLIQFQNNGVVDDSQLPKDRFSAERLKGVDSTLKIQPAKLEDSAVYLCASSPRGGMTYEQYFGPGTRLTVT.

This clone was observed a single time. V gene TRBV14 combines with J gene TRBJ1-1; possibly TRBD1 for D (6 bases). Germline loops: CDR1 SGHDN, CDR2 FVKESK. This CDR3 spans 13 amino acids. V was trimmed by 2 bases and J by 4 bases, leaving 8 bases between them. The CDR3 DNA sequence: TGTGCCAGCAGCCAAACAGGGCCCACTGAAGCTTTCTTT. Amino acids: CASSQTGPTEAFF.

This sequence joins TRBV27 and TRBJ2-5; D may be TRBD2 (6 bases). The V gene's germline CDR1 is MNHEY and CDR2 SMNVEV (reference sequence). The CDR3 has 13 amino acids. Trimming pared 0 bases from V and 8 bases from J, leaving 10 bases between. The CDR3 protein is CASSLSAGRTQYF. CDR3 DNA: TGTGCCAGCAGTTTATCTGCGGGGAGAACCCAGTACTTC.

The rearrangement joins TRBV7-6 to TRBJ2-7, with 7 bases lining up with TRBD2. Germline CDR1 SGHVS, CDR2 FNYEAQ. This CDR3 has 15 amino acids. V shed 5 bases, J shed 0 bases, and the junction held 7 bases outside the gene matches. The CDR3 sequence: CASSPPGGNSYEQYF. CDR3 DNA: TGTGCCAGCAGCCCCCCCGGGGGGAACTCCTACGAGCAGTACTTC. The full variable domain, rest sourced from reference TRBV7-6 and TRBJ2-7, is GAGVSQSPRYKVTKRGQDVALRCDPISGHVSLYWYRQALGQGPEFLTYFNYEAQQDKSGLPNDRFSAERPEGSISTLTIQRTEQRDSAMYRCASSPPGGNSYEQYFGPGTRLTVT.

J is TRBJ1-2 and V is TRBV15, with 7 positions matching TRBD1. V was clipped by 3 bases and J by 1 base; unmatched bases: 5. The CDR3 is 15 residues long. Germline-derived CDR1 and CDR2 are LNHNV and YYDKDF (reference sequence). This chain's CDR3 is CATSSTRQGNYGYTF. DNA for the CDR3: TGTGCCACCAGCAGCACCCGACAGGGTAACTATGGCTACACCTTC.

The J gene is TRBJ2-7, the V gene TRBV4-3; D might be TRBD2 (6 bases). V lost 0 bases, J lost 4 bases, and 13 bases lay in between. The CDR3 spans 15 residues. The germline CDR1 and CDR2 sequences are LGHNA and YSLEER. CDR3 amino acids: CASSQDLSGFYEQYF. The DNA for the CDR3 is TGCGCCAGCAGCCAAGATTTAAGCGGGTTTTACGAGCAGTACTTC.